Here is one T cell receptor beta chain with its context. No antigen is known for it. Germline V gives CDR1 WNHNN, CDR2 SYGVQD (reference sequence). Deletions cut 6 bases from V and 9 bases from J, with 17 bases between. The CDR3 has 13 residues. These data come from a study of cytomegalovirus exposure and HLA in healthy donors. General observations from the study: It emerged from a later analysis that several of the most significant clusters appeared to be linked to common viral pathogens. Some V segments could not be told apart, so they were left out, TRBV6-2 and TRBV6-3 among them.

Every donor was a healthy person donating bone marrow. The PCR employed 60 Vbeta primers together with 13 Jbeta primers. The protocol was immunoSEQ multiplex PCR, while the TCRdb copy is restricted to in-frame clones and leaves out a portion. This repertoire includes 200,000 to 250,000 clones. The sequenced sample was PBMCs. The TCR comes from a woman younger than 45 in good health and CMV-seropositive. V is TRBV10-1 and J is TRBJ1-2; the D is unclear. The CDR3 region is CASSSPGEISYTF. CDR3 sequence (DNA): TGCGCCAGCAGCTCTCCGGGAGAAATCAGCTACACCTTC.